This note documents a single TCR beta chain sequence. This specimen comes from a study of beta chain features in type 1 diabetes. The authors reverse transcribed all of the isolated RNA, so sequencing captured expressed TCRB transcripts. Here immunoSEQ multiplex PCR was the method, and the copy in TCRdb shows in-frame clones only, minus some. The sample carries 810,000 or so clones, 15% to 20% recorded once. Sequenced material: naive CD4+ T cells from blood. This sequence was found in a woman aged 18-30 years in good health.

The CDR3 nucleotides read TGCGCCAGCAGTAATAGCCCGGGACAGGCCACCCACGAGCAGTACTTC. It codes for CASSNSPGQATHEQYF. This chain links TRBV5-1 with TRBJ2-7; 8 bases map to TRBD1. Germline trimming cut 5 bases from V and 5 bases from J; bases unmatched to any gene: 15. Germline lookup yields CDR1 SGHRS and CDR2 YFSETQ. The CDR3 sequence is 16 residues long.